The 30 T cell receptor beta chains below come from one sample, sequenced in a study of cytomegalovirus exposure and HLA in healthy donors. PCR involved 60 Vbeta and 13 Jbeta primers. Sequenced by immunoSEQ multiplex PCR; TCRdb stores in-frame clones only, minus some. The sample yields tens of thousands of clones, of which the top ten take up roughly 3.8%. Input material: PBMCs. The receptors were sampled from a female donor in good health and CMV-seropositive.

The rearrangement links TRBV5-1 to TRBJ2-1; 8 positions agree with TRBD2. Germline CDR1 and CDR2: SGHRS and YFSETQ. V lost 0 bases to trimming and J lost 5 bases; unmatched junction nucleotides: 4. This CDR3 comprises 15 residues. In DNA form, the CDR3 reads TGCGCCAGCAGCTTGGAGGGACTAGGTGACAATGAGCAGTTCTTC. Translated: CASSLEGLGDNEQFF.

V gene TRBV29-1 combines with J gene TRBJ2-3, with TRBD2 matching 8 bases. This CDR3 contains 17 residues. J gave up 8 bases and V 4 bases, and 20 bases lay outside the gene matches. CDR1 SQVTM and CDR2 ANQGSEA come from the germline V gene. The CDR3 coding sequence is TGCAGCGTTGGAGTGGGTGCGGGGGGTTGGGCTAAAGGTACGCAGTATTTT. This translates into CSVGVGAGGWAKGTQYF.

The chain employs TRBV15 and TRBJ2-5; 8 bases are a match to TRBD1. The germline V gene has CDR1 LNHNV and CDR2 YYDKDF (reference sequence). The CDR3 runs 14 residues. V lost 3 bases and J lost 1; bases outside the gene matches: 1. The CDR3 coding sequence is TGTGCCACCAGCAGTCAGGGGGCCCAAGAGACCCAGTACTTC. It is translated as CATSSQGAQETQYF.

The gene calls are TRBV6-5 and TRBJ2-5; 7 nucleotides agree with TRBD1. The J segment lost 1 base and the V segment lost 6 bases, leaving 8 bases of the junction unmatched. Germline V CDR1 and CDR2: MNHEY, SVGAGI. The CDR3 is 15 residues long. The chain's CDR3 is CASRGAGTAQETQYF. The DNA of the CDR3 is TGTGCCAGCAGGGGGGCCGGGACAGCCCAAGAGACCCAGTACTTC.

The chain links TRBV15 to TRBJ2-7; TRBD2 matches at 9 bases. Germline V gives CDR1 LNHNV, CDR2 YYDKDF (reference sequence). V trimming: 0 bases; J trimming: 3 bases; junction bases outside the gene matches: 3. The CDR3 runs 15 residues. The CDR3 DNA reads TGTGCCACCAGCAGAGATCTAGCGGGGCTCTACGAGCAGTACTTC. Encoded protein: CATSRDLAGLYEQYF.

V usage is TRBV13 and J usage is TRBJ2-5; D may be TRBD2 (5 bases). Per germline, CDR1 PRHDT and CDR2 FYEKMQ (reference sequence). V dropped 2 bases and J dropped 0 bases, with 7 bases sitting between them. This CDR3 is built from 14 residues. The CDR3 nucleotides read TGTGCCAGCAGCTTACCGGGAAACCAAGAGACCCAGTACTTC. Translation: CASSLPGNQETQYF.

The chain recombines TRBV20-1 with TRBJ1-1; 8 bases fit TRBD1. The CDR3 covers 10 residues. CDR1 and CDR2 (germline): DFQATT, SNEGSKA (reference sequence). Trimming removed 5 bases from V and 10 bases from J; junction bases left unmatched: 3. CDR3 in amino acids: CSAGQGVAFF. CDR3 in DNA: TGCAGTGCTGGACAGGGAGTAGCTTTCTTT.

This chain uses TRBV5-1 with TRBJ2-3, with a weak D call TRBD2 (6 bases). This CDR3 region has 17 residues. V was shortened by 4 bases and J by 0 bases, with 18 bases between the two germline ends. Germline CDR1 reads SGHRS; CDR2 reads YFSETQ. CDR3 nucleotides: TGCGCCAGCAGCCTGGGCCCGGCGGGACCTAGCACAGATACGCAGTATTTT. It is translated as CASSLGPAGPSTDTQYF.

The chain combines TRBV5-8 with TRBJ2-3; D is ambiguous. From germline, CDR1 is SGHTS and CDR2 YDEGEE. The V and J ends lost 0 bases and 0 bases respectively, with 17 bases between them. The CDR3 is 18 amino acids. CDR3 loop: CASSLVFALGDSTDTQYF. The CDR3 coding sequence is TGTGCCAGCAGCTTGGTGTTTGCCCTAGGTGATAGCACAGATACGCAGTATTTT.

V gene TRBV5-1 combines with J gene TRBJ2-2; possible D gene TRBD1, 5 bases. The germline V gene encodes CDR1 SGHRS and CDR2 YFSETQ. CDR3 length equals 16 residues. V lost 3 bases and J lost 1, with 13 bases in between. The CDR3, as DNA: TGCGCCAGCAGCTCTTCCCCCCAGGGGAACACCGGGGAGCTGTTTTTT. Protein product: CASSSSPQGNTGELFF.

This chain uses TRBV5-1 with TRBJ1-6, with a possible D match to TRBD1 (5 bases). This CDR3 comprises 13 residues. In germline, CDR1 is SGHRS, CDR2 YFSETQ. V was pared by 5 bases and J by 5 bases, with 8 bases between. The DNA for the CDR3 is TGCGCCAGCAGGTCGGGGGATAATTCACCCCTCCACTTT. This encodes CASRSGDNSPLHF.

CDR3 bases: TGTGCCAGTAAATGGACTAGCGGGAGAGGGGGGACAGATACGCAGTATTTT. This sequence encodes CASKWTSGRGGTDTQYF. The chain recombines TRBV19 with TRBJ2-3; TRBD2 agrees at 13 bases. Germline V lookup: CDR1 LNHDA, CDR2 SQIVND (reference sequence). J was trimmed by 3 bases and V by 7 bases; bases with no gene match: 10. This CDR3 contains 17 residues.

This chain joins TRBV5-1 and TRBJ1-1; TRBD1 might be the D (5 bases). Trimming left V 4 bases short and J 1 base short, with 17 bases between. The length of the CDR3 is 16 residues. Germline loops: CDR1 SGHRS, CDR2 YFSETQ. The CDR3 nucleotides read TGCGCCAGCAGCCCGAGCTCCGGGACTCCGAACACTGAAGCTTTCTTT. Translating gives CASSPSSGTPNTEAFF.

The chain carries TRBV18 and TRBJ2-3, with TRBD2 as a possible D gene (5 bases). Germline CDR1 and CDR2: KGHSH and LQKENI. The CDR3 length is 19 residues. Deletions cut 6 bases from V and 2 bases from J, with 27 bases between. The CDR3 protein is CASSPKNLRDSGITDTQYF. The DNA for the CDR3 is TGTGCCAGCTCCCCTAAGAACCTAAGGGATTCCGGGATCACAGATACGCAGTATTTT.

V is TRBV15 and J is TRBJ2-7; TRBD1 matches 7 bases. Trimming removed 6 bases from V and 5 bases from J; junction bases left unmatched: 19. CDR1 and CDR2 (germline): LNHNV, YYDKDF (reference sequence). This CDR3 is built from 17 residues. The CDR3 protein is CATRDIGQKQGSDEQYF. CDR3 coding DNA: TGTGCCACCAGAGATATTGGCCAAAAACAGGGGAGCGACGAGCAGTACTTC. Drawing the rest from reference TRBV15 and TRBJ2-7, the complete variable domain is DAMVIQNPRYQVTQFGKPVTLSCSQTLNHNVMYWYQQKSSQAPKLLFHYYDKDFNNEADTPDNFQSRRPNTSFCFLDIRSPGLGDTAMYLCATRDIGQKQGSDEQYFGPGTRLTVT.

The V gene is TRBV6-5, the J gene TRBJ2-7, with 11 bases matching TRBD2. Germline V lookup: CDR1 MNHEY, CDR2 SVGAGI. V shed 6 bases, J shed 2 bases, and the junction held 3 bases outside the gene matches. This CDR3 is 14 amino acids long. The CDR3, as DNA: TGTGCCAGCAGACTAGCGGGAGAGGCCTACGAGCAGTACTTC. Its protein is CASRLAGEAYEQYF.

The J gene is TRBJ2-2, the V gene TRBV11-3; 8 bases map to TRBD1. CDR3 length: 13 amino acids. V lost 5 bases, J lost 7 bases, and 3 bases stayed unmatched. In germline, CDR1 is SGHNT, CDR2 YENEEA. CDR3 residues: CASSTRGRGELFF. CDR3 sequence (DNA): TGTGCCAGCAGCACCAGGGGGCGCGGGGAGCTGTTTTTT.

This chain uses TRBV9 with TRBJ1-3; TRBD1 is a possible D gene (5 bases). V lost 3 bases, J lost 0 bases, and 13 bases lay in between. The CDR3 covers 16 residues. In germline, CDR1 is SGDLS, CDR2 YYNGEE. This chain's CDR3 is CASSGDTGTSGNTIYF. The DNA for the CDR3 is TGTGCCAGCAGCGGAGATACAGGTACCTCTGGAAACACCATATATTTT.

This chain connects TRBV7-9 to TRBJ2-5; 8 bases agree with TRBD2. J was trimmed by 1 base and V by 8 bases; bases with no gene match: 6. CDR1 SEHNR and CDR2 FQNEAQ come from the germline V gene (reference sequence). CDR3 length: 14 amino acids. The CDR3 reads CASESGSVQETQYF. The CDR3 DNA reads as TGTGCCAGCGAGAGCGGGAGCGTCCAAGAGACCCAGTACTTC.

V gene TRBV18 combines with J gene TRBJ1-1, with 8 bases identical to TRBD1. Losses at the gene ends were 6 bases for V and 3 bases for J; bases not matched to a gene: 6. CDR1 and CDR2 (germline): KGHSH, LQKENI. This CDR3 is built from 14 residues. The CDR3: CASSPTGGYTEAFF. The CDR3 DNA reads as TGTGCCAGCTCTCCCACAGGGGGGTACACTGAAGCTTTCTTT.

The J gene is TRBJ1-1, the V gene TRBV7-9, with D unclear. The germline gives CDR1 SEHNR, CDR2 FQNEAQ (reference sequence). The CDR3 sequence is 12 residues long. Trimming pared 4 bases from V and 4 bases from J, leaving 7 bases between. CDR3 nucleotides: TGTGCCAGCAGCTCGGGGAGCACTGAAGCTTTCTTT. Translated, it gives CASSSGSTEAFF.

This CDR3 reads CASSPLLAGGQETQYF. The CDR3, as DNA: TGTGCCAGCTCACCGCTACTAGCGGGAGGGCAAGAGACCCAGTACTTC. The V gene is TRBV18, the J gene TRBJ2-5, with 13 bases lining up with TRBD2. Germline lookup yields CDR1 KGHSH and CDR2 LQKENI. This CDR3 has 16 residues. V lost 3 bases to trimming and J lost 2 bases; unmatched junction nucleotides: 3.

The chain has TRBV6-5 and TRBJ1-2; D unclear. Germline V lookup: CDR1 MNHEY, CDR2 SVGAGI. The V end lost 2 bases, the J end lost 4 bases, and 14 bases lay between the germline ends. The CDR3 has 15 residues. Here the CDR3 reads CASSYGGGFGYGYTF. The DNA of the CDR3 is TGTGCCAGCAGTTACGGAGGAGGGTTCGGCTATGGCTACACCTTC.

This sequence joins TRBV7-2 and TRBJ2-2, with TRBD2 matching 7 bases. This CDR3 comprises 16 residues. Losses at the gene ends were 1 base for V and 4 bases for J; bases not matched to a gene: 6. Germline-derived CDR1 and CDR2 are SGHTA and FQGNSA. The CDR3 DNA reads as TGTGCCAGCAGCTTAGTGGCGGGAGTTGGCACCGGGGAGCTGTTTTTT. It yields the protein CASSLVAGVGTGELFF.

The chain links TRBV12-5 to TRBJ2-3, with D possibly TRBD1 on 6 matching bases. The CDR3 totals 13 residues. V lost 1 base and J lost 11, with 13 bases in between. Germline V gene sequence: CDR1 LGHNT, CDR2 FRNRAP. CDR3 bases: TGTGCTAGTGGTTTGGAGGTGGGGGCCATGCAGTATTTT. Translated, it gives CASGLEVGAMQYF. The whole variable domain, filled in from reference TRBV12-5 and TRBJ2-3, reads DARVTQTPRHKVTEMGQEVTMRCQPILGHNTVFWYRQTMMQGLELLAYFRNRAPLDDSGMPKDRFSAEMPDATLATLKIQPSEPRDSAVYFCASGLEVGAMQYFGPGTRLTVL.

The V call is TRBV7-8, the J call TRBJ2-3; possible D gene TRBD1, 5 bases. CDR1 and CDR2 (germline): SGHVS, FQNEAQ. The CDR3 is made up of 15 amino acids. The V gene lost 3 bases and the J gene lost 5 bases, with 15 bases spanning the gap. This CDR3 reads CASSFPSFQGDTQYF. DNA for the CDR3: TGTGCCAGCAGCTTCCCCTCATTCCAGGGAGATACGCAGTATTTT.

This chain uses TRBV6-1 with TRBJ2-7; TRBD1 matches at 7 bases. The germline V gene encodes CDR1 MNHNS and CDR2 SASEGT. This CDR3 has 15 residues. The junction had 10 bases not matched to a gene; V was cut back by 4 bases and J by 4 bases. The CDR3 reads CASSGGTASFYEQYF. As DNA, the CDR3 is TGTGCCAGCAGTGGAGGGACAGCCTCTTTTTACGAGCAGTACTTC.

The gene calls are TRBV5-1 and TRBJ1-6, with 8 bases fitting TRBD1. Germline V gene lookup returns CDR1 SGHRS and CDR2 YFSETQ. With V trimmed by 4 bases and J by 7 bases, 10 bases remained unmatched. CDR3 length: 16 residues. The CDR3 DNA reads TGCGCCAGCAGCGTCCAAGGACAGGGAGGCAATTCACCCCTCCACTTT. Residues: CASSVQGQGGNSPLHF. Together with reference TRBV5-1 and TRBJ1-6, the CDR3 gives the full variable domain: KAGVTQTPRYLIKTRGQQVTLSCSPISGHRSVSWYQQTPGQGLQFLFEYFSETQRNKGNFPGRFSGRQFSNSRSEMNVSTLELGDSALYLCASSVQGQGGNSPLHFGNGTRLTVT.

The rearrangement uses TRBV5-8 and TRBJ2-3, with 8 bases fitting TRBD1. CDR3 length: 17 residues. The germline V gene has CDR1 SGHTS and CDR2 YDEGEE. J lost 0 bases, V lost 2 bases, and 8 bases had no gene match. CDR3 loop: CASSLRGTGSSTDTQYF. As DNA, the CDR3 is TGTGCCAGCAGCTTAAGGGGGACAGGATCTAGCACAGATACGCAGTATTTT.

V is TRBV19 and J is TRBJ2-7; 12 bases are shared with TRBD2. Per the germline V gene, CDR1 is LNHDA and CDR2 is SQIVND (reference sequence). This CDR3 is 15 amino acids long. The J segment lost 3 bases and the V segment lost 3 bases, leaving 3 bases of the junction unmatched. The CDR3 DNA follows: TGTGCCAGTAGTATCACTAGCGGGAGGTACTACGAGCAGTACTTC. It yields the protein CASSITSGRYYEQYF.